This T cell receptor (beta chain) was identified in a study of a mutant IDH1 vaccine in newly diagnosed glioma. Assay used: immunoSEQ multiplex PCR; TCRdb lists only in-frame clones, some missing. The sample lists tens of thousands of clones; 91% were seen once. Turning to this clone: Its antigen is undetermined.

As for time point: week 5, during vaccination. Vaccination used 300 ug of mutant IDH1 20-mer peptide per dose, with topical imiquimod. Sequenced here: PBMCs, sampled from a glioma patient whose treatment included an IDH1 peptide vaccine. The TCR comes from a woman aged 50 to 65 with glioma.

This CDR3 reads CASSKGEGDTEAFF. The CDR3 DNA is TGTGCCAGCAGTAAGGGAGAAGGGGACACTGAAGCTTTCTTT. The gene calls are TRBV11-3 and TRBJ1-1, with D perhaps TRBD1 (5 bases). The CDR3 extends over 14 amino acids. Deletions cut 6 bases from V and 3 bases from J, with 14 bases between. The V gene's germline CDR1 is SGHNT and CDR2 YENEEA. The full variable domain, its missing parts supplied by reference TRBV11-3 and TRBJ1-1, is EAGVVQSPRYKIIEKKQPVAFWCNPISGHNTLYWYLQNLGQGPELLIRYENEEAVDDSQLPKDRFSAERLKGVDSTLKIQPAELGDSAVYLCASSKGEGDTEAFFGQGTRLTVV.